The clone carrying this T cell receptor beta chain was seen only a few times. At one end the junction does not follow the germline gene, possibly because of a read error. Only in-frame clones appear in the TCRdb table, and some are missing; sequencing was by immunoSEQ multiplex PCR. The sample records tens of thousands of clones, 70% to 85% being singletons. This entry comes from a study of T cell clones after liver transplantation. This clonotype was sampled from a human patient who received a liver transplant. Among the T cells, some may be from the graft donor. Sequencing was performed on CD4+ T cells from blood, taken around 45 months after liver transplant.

This chain's CDR3 is CASSSDRNTEAFF. The CDR3 DNA reads as TGTGCTAGCAGTTCTGACAGAAACACTGAAGCTTTCTTT. The chain links TRBV7-7 to TRBJ1-1, with D possibly matching TRBD1 (5 bases). The germline CDR1 and CDR2 sequences are SSHAT and FNYEAQ (reference sequence). CDR3 length: 13 amino acids.